Listed here is a single T cell receptor (beta chain). The same CDR3 also results from other DNA sequences found in this sample. This sample was included in a study of blood T cell repertoires in COVID-19. Study-level information: Specimens from acute and convalescent COVID-19 originated in the United States, Italy and Spain. PBMCs, B-cell-depleted T cells, or T cells were the source of the cDNA or gDNA that made up the material.

In the original analysis: Amplification with reference gene primers provided the estimates of nucleated cell counts. Assay: immunoSEQ multiplex PCR; the TCRdb copy retains only in-frame clones and omits some. V and J calls plus clone size are reproduced from that table; the DNA served to infer D and trimming. The table records fewer than 110,000 clones, 89% of them present only once. V shed 0 bases and J shed 2 bases, with 5 bases lying between them. Per the germline V gene, CDR1 is MGHRA and CDR2 is YSYEKL. The CDR3 has 14 residues. Sequenced: peripheral blood. The chain links TRBV4-1 to TRBJ1-5; TRBD1 might be the D (5 bases). The receptor's source is a woman in her sixties or seventies with acute or convalescent COVID-19. CDR3 nucleotide sequence: TGCGCCAGCAGCCAAGACAGGGGCAATCAGCCCCAGCATTTT. This gives the protein CASSQDRGNQPQHF.